This T cell receptor (beta chain) was recorded in a study of T cell responses to AZD1222 COVID-19 vaccine. Study observations and caveats: At baseline, just 5 or 6 AZD1222 recipients tested seropositive. Unmutated variant regions reportedly attract nearly half of all spike-specific TCRs. It was only after the peak T cell response that any repertoires were sampled. Most donors were white British and more were female, and clonal diversity was possibly underestimated.

V lost 6 bases and J 1 base, leaving 15 bases between the germline ends. Germline CDR1 and CDR2: SGHAT and FQNNGV. The CDR3 covers 15 residues. Of note for this clone: The target antigen is unknown.

Profiling relied on immunoSEQ multiplex PCR, and the TCRdb table lists in-frame clones only, not all of them. The table has about 200,000 clones, roughly 92% seen once; the top ten hold around 1%. The sequence came from an adult who received the AZD1222 COVID-19 vaccine. The gene calls are TRBV11-2 and TRBJ1-1; D call uncertain. Source: peripheral blood, taken 28 days after the second AZD1222 dose. The CDR3 DNA reads as TGTGCCAGCAGTCCGGGGAATTGGGGGAACACTGAAGCTTTCTTT. It yields the protein CASSPGNWGNTEAFF. Using reference TRBV11-2 and TRBJ1-1 for the parts outside the CDR3, the full variable domain is EAGVAQSPRYKIIEKRQSVAFWCNPISGHATLYWYQQILGQGPKLLIQFQNNGVVDDSQLPKDRFSAERLKGVDSTLKIQPAKLEDSAVYLCASSPGNWGNTEAFFGQGTRLTVV.